This TCR beta chain was recorded in a study of cytomegalovirus exposure and HLA in healthy donors. The PCR had 60 Vbeta and 13 Jbeta primers. Method: immunoSEQ multiplex PCR; TCRdb's copy keeps in-frame clones and lacks some. The table lists some 140,000 clones, roughly 80% of them singletons, with roughly 10% in the top ten. General study points: Later analysis associated a missense DCLRE1C variant with TCR beta V- and J-gene trimming. Overall, approximately 180 TCR beta chains were annotated as cytomegalovirus-associated.

This clone was counted only a few times. Its specificity is not known. Trimming pared 5 bases from V and 4 bases from J, leaving 11 bases between. This CDR3 comprises 13 residues. Germline V lookup: CDR1 SGHTA, CDR2 FQGTGA. V is TRBV7-3 and J is TRBJ1-1; a possible D gene is TRBD1 (6 bases). Sequencing input: PBMCs. The sequence was collected from a woman aged 45-59 years in good health and CMV-seropositive. CDR3 amino acids: CASSRRGGTEAFF. In nucleotides, the CDR3 is TGTGCCAGCAGCCGCAGGGGCGGCACTGAAGCTTTCTTT.